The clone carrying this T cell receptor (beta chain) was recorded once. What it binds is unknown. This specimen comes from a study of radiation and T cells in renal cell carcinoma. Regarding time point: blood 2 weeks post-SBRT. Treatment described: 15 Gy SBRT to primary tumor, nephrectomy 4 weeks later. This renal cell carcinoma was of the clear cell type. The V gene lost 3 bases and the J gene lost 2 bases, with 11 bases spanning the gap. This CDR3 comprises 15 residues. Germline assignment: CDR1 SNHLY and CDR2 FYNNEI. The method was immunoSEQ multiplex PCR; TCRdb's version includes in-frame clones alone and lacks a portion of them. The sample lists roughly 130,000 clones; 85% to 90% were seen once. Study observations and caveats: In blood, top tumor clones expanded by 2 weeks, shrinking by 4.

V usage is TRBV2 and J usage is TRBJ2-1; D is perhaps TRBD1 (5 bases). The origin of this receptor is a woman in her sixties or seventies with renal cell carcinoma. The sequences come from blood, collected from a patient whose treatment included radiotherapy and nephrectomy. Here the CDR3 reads CASSEGIGAYNEQFF. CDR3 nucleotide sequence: TGTGCCAGCAGTGAGGGGATAGGGGCCTACAATGAGCAGTTCTTC. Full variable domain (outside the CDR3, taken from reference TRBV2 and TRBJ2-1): EPEVTQTPSHQVTQMGQEVILRCVPISNHLYFYWYRQILGQKVEFLVSFYNNEISEKSEIFDDQFSVERPDGSNFTLKIRSTKLEDSAMYFCASSEGIGAYNEQFFGPGTRLTVL.